A single sample gave rise to the 8 T cell receptor beta chains below, sequenced in a study of T cell responses to AZD1222 COVID-19 vaccine. This table comes from immunoSEQ multiplex PCR, and its TCRdb copy is limited to in-frame clones, with some not included. The top ten hold 6.5% to 9.5% of the sample, which has 80,000 to 85,000 clones, around 93% seen once. Sequenced material: peripheral blood, taken 28 days after the second AZD1222 dose. The receptors come from an adult who received the AZD1222 COVID-19 vaccine.

The chain employs TRBV11-2 and TRBJ2-2; D possibly corresponds to TRBD1 (6 bases). Germline values: CDR1 SGHAT, CDR2 FQNNGV. The CDR3 is 14 residues long. Between the trimmed V and J ends, which lost 0 bases and 6 bases, there was a span of 8 bases. For the CDR3, the DNA is TGTGCCAGCAGCTTAGAGTCAGGGGCCGGGGAGCTGTTTTTT. It codes for CASSLESGAGELFF.

The chain links TRBV5-1 to TRBJ1-4; D unclear. CDR1 and CDR2 (germline): SGHRS, YFSETQ. The CDR3 runs to 14 residues. V lost 1 base to trimming and J lost 7 bases, with 11 bases between them. The CDR3 DNA is TGCGCCAGCAGCTTGCTTTCAATAGGTGAAAAACTGTTTTTT. Translation: CASSLLSIGEKLFF.

The chain combines TRBV12-3 or TRBV12-4 with TRBJ2-1; no firm D call. The CDR3 has 12 amino acids. The V and J ends lost 6 bases and 9 bases respectively, with 12 bases between them. CDR3 in DNA: TGTGCCAGCAGCTTCTCGGTCGGTGAGCAGTTCTTC. Amino acids: CASSFSVGEQFF.

The rearrangement uses TRBV19 and TRBJ2-4; TRBD2 agrees at 10 bases. Germline CDR1 and CDR2: LNHDA and SQIVND (reference sequence). The CDR3 runs 17 residues. Trimming at V came to 5 bases and at J to 3 bases, leaving 10 bases not matched to a gene. CDR3 residues: CASSRLPSGSNKNIQYF. CDR3 bases: TGTGCCAGTAGTCGGCTTCCTAGCGGGAGTAACAAAAACATTCAGTACTTC. Filled out from reference TRBV19 and TRBJ2-4, the complete variable domain reads DGGITQSPKYLFRKEGQNVTLSCEQNLNHDAMYWYRQDPGQGLRLIYYSQIVNDFQKGDIAEGYSVSREKKESFPLTVTSAQKNPTAFYLCASSRLPSGSNKNIQYFGAGTRLSVL.

This chain connects TRBV7-3 to TRBJ2-2; D gene ambiguous. The CDR3 is made up of 12 amino acids. V lost 3 bases to trimming and J lost 7 bases, with 6 bases between them. Germline V gene lookup returns CDR1 SGHTA and CDR2 FQGTGA. The CDR3 DNA follows: TGTGCCAGCAGCTTCGCCGGCGGGGAGCTGTTTTTT. It encodes CASSFAGGELFF.

V is TRBV25-1 and J is TRBJ1-2; 8 bases are a match to TRBD1. This CDR3 has 13 amino acids. V was clipped by 5 bases and J by 4 bases; unmatched bases: 3. Per germline, CDR1 MGHDK and CDR2 SYGVNS. Here the CDR3 DNA reads TGTGCCAGCAGTCAACAGGGGGGCTATGGCTACACCTTC. Its protein is CASSQQGGYGYTF.

The chain uses TRBV29-1 and TRBJ1-6, with D possibly matching TRBD1 (6 bases). This CDR3 is 14 amino acids long. V was trimmed by 5 bases and J by 10 bases, leaving 18 bases between them. Germline CDR1 and CDR2: SQVTM and ANQGSEA. The CDR3 DNA reads as TGCAGCGTTCGGACAGATGCGATGGGATCACCCCTCCACTTT. Translating gives CSVRTDAMGSPLHF. Full variable domain (outside the CDR3, taken from reference TRBV29-1 and TRBJ1-6): SAVISQKPSRDICQRGTSLTIQCQVDSQVTMMFWYRQQPGQSLTLIATANQGSEATYESGFVIDKFPISRPNLTFSTLTVSNMSPEDSSIYLCSVRTDAMGSPLHFGNGTRLTVT.

This clone was observed a few times. This sequence joins TRBV28 and TRBJ1-5; TRBD1 matches 7 bases. The trim removed 7 bases at V and 6 bases at J, leaving 18 bases unmatched. The CDR3 is 17 amino acids. Germline V gene lookup returns CDR1 MDHEN and CDR2 SYDVKM. DNA of the CDR3: TGTGCCAGCACCCAGGACAGGAGGAATTCATTCAGTCAGCCCCAGCATTTT. It is translated as CASTQDRRNSFSQPQHF.